A single sample gave rise to the 21 T cell receptor beta chains below, sequenced in a study of blood T cell repertoires in COVID-19. Sequencing used immunoSEQ multiplex PCR; TCRdb keeps in-frame clones, though not all of them. Counted here are about 63,000 clones, about three quarters occurring once; the ten biggest clones make up 40% to 60%. The sample comprised peripheral blood. The source is an elderly woman with acute or convalescent COVID-19.

The chain recombines TRBV4-1 with TRBJ2-7, with D maybe TRBD1 (7 bases). The CDR3 is made up of 17 amino acids. CDR1 is MGHRA, CDR2 YSYEKL, per germline. V lost 1 base to trimming and J lost 4 bases, with 20 bases between them. CDR3 DNA sequence: TGCGCCAGCAGCCAAGTGGAGGGGGGACAGCCTGCATACGAGCAGTACTTC. Protein product: CASSQVEGGQPAYEQYF.

The rearrangement joins TRBV7-2 to TRBJ2-5; TRBD2 matches 7 bases. Unmatched junction bases numbered 2, after V lost 0 bases and J lost 4 bases. The CDR3 length is 14 residues. Germline lookup yields CDR1 SGHTA and CDR2 FQGNSA. The CDR3 loop reads CASSLAGGSETQYF. CDR3 nucleotides: TGTGCCAGCAGCTTAGCCGGGGGGTCAGAGACCCAGTACTTC.

The rearrangement links TRBV25-1 to TRBJ1-1, with D tentatively TRBD1 (6 bases). Trimming left V 2 bases short and J 8 bases short, with 18 bases between. The CDR3 runs 15 residues. Germline CDR1 and CDR2: MGHDK and SYGVNS. CDR3 coding DNA: TGTGCCAGCAGTGAAGACGGCGGGGGCAGAGCAGAAGCTTTCTTT. Residues: CASSEDGGGRAEAFF.

This clone was seen at least ten times. This chain joins TRBV18 and TRBJ2-2, with a possible D match to TRBD1 (7 bases). Trimming took 0 bases from V and 3 from J, leaving 11 bases between them. Germline CDR1 and CDR2: KGHSH and LQKENI. This CDR3 has 16 residues. CDR3 region: CASSPPGRGDTGELFF. The CDR3 DNA sequence: TGTGCCAGCTCACCACCGGGCAGGGGGGACACCGGGGAGCTGTTTTTT.

The chain carries TRBV11-3 and TRBJ1-6; unclear D gene. The germline V gene has CDR1 SGHNT and CDR2 YENEEA. CDR3 length equals 14 residues. V lost 4 bases and J lost 8, with 12 bases in between. In DNA, the CDR3 is TGTGCCAGCAGCTCGGGCCTGAGGGATTCACCCCTCCACTTT. This encodes CASSSGLRDSPLHF.

This clone was detected a few times. J is TRBJ1-5 and V is TRBV19; D is perhaps TRBD1 (5 bases). V was cut by 8 bases and J by 1 base, with 15 bases left in between. Looked up from germline, CDR1 is LNHDA and CDR2 is SQIVND (reference sequence). This CDR3 is built from 15 residues. This CDR3 reads CASSFGRVSNQPQHF. DNA for the CDR3: TGTGCCAGTTCGTTCGGCAGGGTGAGCAATCAGCCCCAGCATTTT.

CDR3: CASSYGGGGYEQYF. CDR3 DNA: TGTGCCAGCAGTTACGGAGGGGGGGGCTACGAGCAGTACTTC. The rearrangement joins TRBV6-5 to TRBJ2-7; D possibly corresponds to TRBD2 (7 bases). The germline CDR1 and CDR2 sequences are MNHEY and SVGAGI. This CDR3 spans 14 amino acids. V was trimmed by 2 bases and J by 3 bases, leaving 11 bases between them.

This chain joins TRBV5-1 and TRBJ1-5; 11 nucleotides line up with TRBD1. V shed 4 bases, J shed 6 bases, and the junction held 6 bases outside the gene matches. This CDR3 contains 15 residues. From germline, CDR1 is SGHRS and CDR2 YFSETQ. The CDR3 sequence is CASSRTGGAGQPQHF. The CDR3 region has the DNA TGCGCCAGCAGCCGGACAGGGGGCGCGGGTCAGCCCCAGCATTTT.

This chain joins TRBV29-1 and TRBJ2-1, with 9 positions matching TRBD1. CDR3 length: 13 amino acids. The germline V gene has CDR1 SQVTM and CDR2 ANQGSEA. J lost 3 bases, V lost 7 bases, and 4 bases had no gene match. The CDR3 DNA sequence: TGCAGCGCGGACAGGGGAAACTACAATGAGCAGTTCTTC. Residues: CSADRGNYNEQFF.

This chain connects TRBV6-5 to TRBJ2-7, with D unresolved. CDR1 is MNHEY and CDR2 is SVGAGI in the germline V gene. V was cut by 5 bases and J by 1 base, with 3 bases left in between. The length of the CDR3 is 11 residues. As DNA, the CDR3 is TGTGCCAGCAGTCCTTCCTACGAGCAGTACTTC. Its protein product is CASSPSYEQYF.

V usage is TRBV6-1 and J usage is TRBJ1-2; 7 bases map to TRBD1. The CDR3 sequence is 17 residues long. Unmatched junction bases numbered 15, after V lost 4 bases and J lost 4 bases. Germline loops: CDR1 MNHNS, CDR2 SASEGT. CDR3 bases: TGTGCCAGCAGTGCCATGTCGGCAGGGGGAAGTGGCTATGGCTACACCTTC. The encoded protein is CASSAMSAGGSGYGYTF.

The chain couples TRBV18 to TRBJ2-7, with a weak D call TRBD2 (5 bases). Deletions cut 3 bases from V and 5 bases from J, with 14 bases between. The germline CDR1 and CDR2 sequences are KGHSH and LQKENI. There are 14 residues in the CDR3. CDR3 sequence (DNA): TGTGCCAGCTCACCGAAATCCGGGGTCGACGAGCAGTACTTC. Protein product: CASSPKSGVDEQYF.

The chain is built from TRBV24-1 and TRBJ2-1, with D possibly TRBD1 on 6 matching bases. The CDR3 is 12 residues long. The germline CDR1 and CDR2 sequences are KGHDR and SFDVKD. Trimming removed 7 bases at V and 9 bases at J, with 12 bases between. The CDR3 coding sequence is TGTGCCACCAGCTATCAGGGGAGTGAGCAGTTCTTC. This codes for CATSYQGSEQFF.

The V gene is TRBV19, the J gene TRBJ2-1, with D tentatively TRBD1 (6 bases). The CDR3 spans 16 residues. Trimming pared 3 bases from V and 7 bases from J, leaving 19 bases between. CDR1 LNHDA and CDR2 SQIVND come from the germline V gene (reference sequence). The CDR3, as DNA: TGTGCCAGTAGTATTCGGACAGATGGCAGCCCGAATGAGCAGTTCTTC. It yields the protein CASSIRTDGSPNEQFF.

This clone was counted only a few times. The chain has TRBV24-1 and TRBJ2-2, with 11 bases lining up with TRBD2. Germline lookup yields CDR1 KGHDR and CDR2 SFDVKD. J was trimmed by 4 bases and V by 4 bases; bases with no gene match: 7. CDR3 length equals 17 residues. DNA of the CDR3: TGTGCCACCAGTGACAATAGCGGGAGGGCCGCCACCGGGGAGCTGTTTTTT. It specifies CATSDNSGRAATGELFF.

The chain has TRBV4-1 and TRBJ2-1, with 9 bases that match TRBD2. With V trimmed by 5 bases and J by 6 bases, 8 bases remained unmatched. Germline-derived CDR1 and CDR2 are MGHRA and YSYEKL. The CDR3 consists of 15 residues. The CDR3 protein is CASSKLAGVPNEQFF. In nucleotides, the CDR3 is TGCGCCAGCAGCAAGTTAGCGGGAGTTCCCAATGAGCAGTTCTTC.

V usage is TRBV19 and J usage is TRBJ2-1, with D perhaps TRBD2 (6 bases). The CDR3 totals 15 residues. V lost 6 bases, J lost 0 bases, and 12 bases lay in between. Germline assignment: CDR1 LNHDA and CDR2 SQIVND (reference sequence). The CDR3 DNA reads as TGTGCCAGTAGACCCCCGGGACTCTCCTACAATGAGCAGTTCTTC. This sequence encodes CASRPPGLSYNEQFF. Looking up the rest from reference TRBV19 and TRBJ2-1 gives the full variable domain: DGGITQSPKYLFRKEGQNVTLSCEQNLNHDAMYWYRQDPGQGLRLIYYSQIVNDFQKGDIAEGYSVSREKKESFPLTVTSAQKNPTAFYLCASRPPGLSYNEQFFGPGTRLTVL.

This sequence joins TRBV19 and TRBJ1-2; tentatively, D is TRBD1 (6 bases). CDR1 is LNHDA and CDR2 is SQIVND in the germline V gene (reference sequence). The V gene lost 5 bases and the J gene lost 6 bases, with 16 bases spanning the gap. The CDR3 extends over 14 amino acids. The CDR3, as DNA: TGTGCCAGTAGTTCCAGGGGCGATTCTCATGGCTACACCTTC. This gives the protein CASSSRGDSHGYTF.

V and J are TRBV5-1 and TRBJ2-5; the match to TRBD2 covers 8 bases. The V gene's germline CDR1 is SGHRS and CDR2 YFSETQ. CDR3 length: 15 amino acids. V trimming: 4 bases; J trimming: 3 bases; junction bases outside the gene matches: 8. The CDR3 DNA follows: TGCGCCAGCAGCACTAATCCGACTAGCGAAGAGACCCAGTACTTC. This sequence encodes CASSTNPTSEETQYF.

The CDR3 region has the DNA TGTGCCAGCAGCCCCCGGGACTTCTATGGCTACACCTTC. Amino acids: CASSPRDFYGYTF. V usage is TRBV6-5 and J usage is TRBJ1-2; a possible D gene is TRBD1 (5 bases). The germline CDR1 and CDR2 sequences are MNHEY and SVGAGI. CDR3 length equals 13 residues. Trimming removed 6 bases from V and 4 bases from J, with 12 bases in between.

The chain employs TRBV3-1 (or the pseudogene TRBV3-2) and TRBJ1-5, with TRBD1 matching 7 bases. V shed 3 bases and J 0 bases; nucleotides not matched to a gene: 5. Germline CDR1 LGHDT, CDR2 YNNKEL (reference sequence). The CDR3 loop spans 16 amino acids. CDR3 in amino acids: CASSHPTGDSNQPQHF. The CDR3 nucleotides read TGTGCCAGCAGCCATCCCACAGGGGATAGCAATCAGCCCCAGCATTTT.